This T cell receptor (beta chain) was recovered during a study of identical twins (TCRdb year 2016). In terms of the full investigation: To test whether fetal clonotypes persist, the study used deep sequencing on TCR alpha and beta repertoires from monozygotic twins, unrelated adults of various ages, and cord blood. To rule out contamination, replicate twin experiments were performed at different times with different library preparation protocols.

Every donor was a healthy Caucasian. Three pairs of female monozygotic twins, all aged about 18 to 29 years, were included in the twin cohort. RNA for TCR libraries was isolated from peripheral blood mononuclear cells. The junction carries 18 bases between V and J, which are trimmed by 2 bases and 5 bases respectively. The CDR3 numbers 16 residues from cysteine through phenylalanine. This entry keeps only the CDR3 DNA: 48 bases, framed from base 1. CDR1 MNHNS and CDR2 SASEGT were looked up in the germline V gene. With respect to this clonotype: Its target antigen remains unknown. The record has no base qualities; no much larger clone is one base away.

The paper's findings and limits, for the study overall: Excess twin sharing in beta out-of-frame sequences was weaker because fewer shared sequences lowered the signal-to-noise ratio. Abundant cord blood beta clonotypes carried fewer insertions; young adult naive repertoires showed a weaker similar trend, while memory repertoires showed none. Because the same donors could not be followed over many years, the conclusions relied on cross-sectional statistical analysis. In monozygotic twins, recombination models systematically underestimated out-of-frame TCR alpha sharing, but the models matched the sharing seen between unrelated individuals. Zero-insertion analyses could be partly confounded by invariant T cells such as MAIT and iNKT, although diverse VJ usage argued against such confounding for most clonotypes. Compared with coincidental sharing between unrelated individuals, an excess of low generation-probability sequences was observed among out-of-frame TCR alpha sequences shared between twins.

Library preparation employed 5' RACE. TCRdb lists the instrument as Illumina HiSeq 2000. A universal primer binding site was introduced by template switching, and a unique molecular identifier was present in the final cDNA, enabling accurate counting of TCR cDNA molecules. Specific primers in the conserved constant-segment region were used to synthesize first-strand cDNA for the TCR alpha and beta chains. Each cDNA library was double barcoded, with a SMART-Mk sample barcode plus Illumina barcodes, to control for contamination. TruSeq adapter sequences, together with Illumina sample barcodes, were added in two successive PCR steps. The TCR alpha and beta cDNA libraries were sequenced on the Illumina HiSeq platform using custom primers. In the original analysis: MiGEC processed the raw reads to extract unique molecular identifiers, while MiXCR was used to determine the CDR3 positions. Recombination models were inferred per individual with the repgenHMM and IGoR tools using an EM algorithm. The analysis of shared clonotypes was done with the tcR package in R, with sharing normalized by the product of cloneset sizes. To study raw recombination without the effects of thymic and clonal selection, out-of-frame nonproductive sequences were analyzed. TCRdb's own reprocessing of the public reads used fastp at Q25 and MiXCR and kept productive beta chains. Each entry merges the rows of one CDR3 protein and shows their most common DNA and genes. The V and J calls and clone size come from TCRdb's table, not from the authors' own analysis. The sample records 700,000 to 950,000 distinct CDR3 sequences, about 12% of which are singletons. Around 1.5% of the sample comes from the top ten.

The sample also formed part of further work on yellow fever vaccine responses in identical twins. The second study, in turn, reports: The authors reported that the T cell response to vaccination in identical twins appeared partly convergent and partly personalized. In identical twins, the study followed T cell clones that responded to the vaccine with precision.

The V and J genes are TRBV6-1 and TRBJ2-5, and TRBD1 may be the D gene, going by 6 matching bases. The sequencing sample was made of PBMCs. The clonotype was recovered from a woman aged 18-29 years in good health. The DNA sequence is as follows: TGTGCCAGCAGTGAAAGGGGGATTTTCAGTCGGGAGACCCAGTACTTC. This codes for CASSERGIFSRETQYF.